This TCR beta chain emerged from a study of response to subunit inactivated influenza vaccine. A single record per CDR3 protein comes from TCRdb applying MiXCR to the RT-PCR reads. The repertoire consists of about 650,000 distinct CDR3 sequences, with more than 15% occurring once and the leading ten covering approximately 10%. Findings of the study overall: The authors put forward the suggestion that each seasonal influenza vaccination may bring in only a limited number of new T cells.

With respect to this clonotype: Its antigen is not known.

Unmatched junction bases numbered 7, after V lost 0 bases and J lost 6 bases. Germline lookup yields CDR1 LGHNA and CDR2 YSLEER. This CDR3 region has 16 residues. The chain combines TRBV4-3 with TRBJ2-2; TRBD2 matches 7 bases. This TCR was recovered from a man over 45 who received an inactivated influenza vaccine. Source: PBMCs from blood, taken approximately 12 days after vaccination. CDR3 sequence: CASSQDSPGGPGELFF. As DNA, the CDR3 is TGCGCCAGCAGCCAAGATTCTCCGGGGGGTCCCGGGGAGCTGTTTTTT.